The next 3 T cell receptor beta chains were all read from a single sample in a study of blood T cells in healthy people across ages. Primers used in a second PCR of roughly 6 to 11 cycles were a sample-barcoded 5' primer and a J-beta primer mix. Each CDR3 protein gets one entry after TCRdb re-called the 5' RACE reads with MiXCR. Of around 1,000,000 distinct CDR3 sequences listed, roughly a quarter are singletons. The data were also submitted as part of a second study, on T cells of mothers and their children.

Sequencing was performed on blood. These TCRs come from a girl between 2 and 10 years old in good health.

The chain employs TRBV4-1 and TRBJ2-7, with D unclear. Germline CDR1 MGHRA, CDR2 YSYEKL. V was shortened by 5 bases and J by 6 bases, with 17 bases between the two germline ends. This CDR3 comprises 14 residues. CDR3 sequence (DNA): TGCGCCAGCAGCTCACCCGGCAGGCACTCCGAGCAGTACTTC. Translation: CASSSPGRHSEQYF.

This clonotype was detected a few times. The chain carries TRBV4-3 and TRBJ2-3; D could derive from TRBD1 or TRBD2 (5 bases each). Germline assignment: CDR1 LGHNA and CDR2 YSLEER. CDR3 size: 15 residues. V gave up 1 base and J gave up 0 bases, with 8 bases separating them. This CDR3 is CASSQAWGSTDTQYF. CDR3 DNA: TGCGCCAGCAGCCAAGCCTGGGGGAGCACAGATACGCAGTATTTT.

The V and J genes are TRBV27 and TRBJ2-1; tentatively, D is TRBD1 (5 bases). Trimming removed 5 bases at V and 3 bases at J, with 17 bases between. Germline lookup yields CDR1 MNHEY and CDR2 SMNVEV (reference sequence). The CDR3 length is 16 residues. The CDR3 sequence: CASSPYGQGVYNEQFF. In DNA, the CDR3 is TGTGCCAGCAGTCCCTACGGGCAGGGCGTCTACAATGAGCAGTTCTTC.